This T cell receptor (beta chain) stems from a study of a mutant IDH1 vaccine in newly diagnosed glioma. Across the study: Most had both radiotherapy and temozolomide beforehand; others had only one.

The sample's time point: baseline, week 1 (first vaccination visit). Treatment in this sample: pre-vaccination baseline after standard-of-care therapy. New WHO grade 3 or 4 IDH1-mutant, ATRX-lost astrocytomas were present in all donors. Trimming took 6 bases from V and 5 from J; bases not matched to a gene: 6. This CDR3 contains 14 residues. CDR1 and CDR2 (germline): SNHLY, FYNNEI. Repertoires were generated with immunoSEQ multiplex PCR, while TCRdb's copy carries only in-frame clones and drops some. The table has 60,000 to 75,000 clones, 79% seen once. This sample comprised PBMCs, obtained from a glioma patient treated with radiotherapy, temozolomide or both. The chain couples TRBV2 to TRBJ2-7; 11 positions match TRBD1. This clonotype was obtained from a man in his forties or fifties with glioma. The DNA of the CDR3 is TGTGCCAGCAGGCCGGGACAGGGGGGAGACGAGCAGTACTTC. It encodes CASRPGQGGDEQYF. The full variable domain, its missing parts supplied by reference TRBV2 and TRBJ2-7, is EPEVTQTPSHQVTQMGQEVILRCVPISNHLYFYWYRQILGQKVEFLVSFYNNEISEKSEIFDDQFSVERPDGSNFTLKIRSTKLEDSAMYFCASRPGQGGDEQYFGPGTRLTVT.